The 6 T cell receptor beta chains presented below share a single source sample, sequenced in a study of blood T cell repertoires in COVID-19. TCRdb's table, derived via immunoSEQ multiplex PCR, lists solely in-frame clones and lacks some. The sample carries about 200,000 clones, 65% to 90% recorded once. The sequenced material came from PBMCs or T cells enriched from blood (not recorded which). The receptors shown here come from a man aged 35 to 55 who had recovered from COVID-19.

V and J are TRBV10-3 and TRBJ1-3; 10 bases match TRBD1. J was trimmed by 3 bases and V by 2 bases; bases with no gene match: 4. CDR3 length: 16 residues. CDR1 is ENHRY, CDR2 SYGVKD, per germline. The CDR3 bases are TGTGCCATCAGTGAGCCGGGACAGGGGAGTGGAAACACCATATATTTT. This encodes CAISEPGQGSGNTIYF.

V gene TRBV27 combines with J gene TRBJ2-2; 8 bases align to TRBD1. In germline, CDR1 is MNHEY, CDR2 SMNVEV (reference sequence). Germline trimming cut 5 bases from V and 7 bases from J; bases unmatched to any gene: 6. This CDR3 contains 14 residues. CDR3 sequence: CASSLQGGNGELFF. In DNA, the CDR3 is TGTGCCAGCAGTCTACAGGGGGGCAACGGGGAGCTGTTTTTT.

The chain combines TRBV3-1 (or the pseudogene TRBV3-2) with TRBJ2-7; 9 bases line up with TRBD1. CDR1 and CDR2 from the germline V gene are LGHDT and YNNKEL (reference sequence). J was trimmed by 4 bases and V by 0 bases; bases with no gene match: 7. The CDR3 contains 16 residues. CDR3 in DNA: TGTGCCAGCAGCCAAGAGTACGGGACAGGGATATACGAGCAGTACTTC. Residues: CASSQEYGTGIYEQYF.

The V gene is TRBV19, the J gene TRBJ2-1; the D gene is possibly TRBD1 (6 bases). The CDR3 is made up of 14 amino acids. The V end was cut by 7 bases, the J end by 10 bases, with 20 bases between. Germline-derived CDR1 and CDR2 are LNHDA and SQIVND (reference sequence). CDR3 DNA sequence: TGTGCCAGTACCCCTCTCCTTGGGGGCTCAGAGCAGTTCTTC. Its protein product is CASTPLLGGSEQFF. The complete variable domain, with remaining parts taken from reference TRBV19 and TRBJ2-1, reads DGGITQSPKYLFRKEGQNVTLSCEQNLNHDAMYWYRQDPGQGLRLIYYSQIVNDFQKGDIAEGYSVSREKKESFPLTVTSAQKNPTAFYLCASTPLLGGSEQFFGPGTRLTVL.

The rearrangement uses TRBV5-5 and TRBJ1-1, with D possibly matching TRBD1 (5 bases). Trimming stripped 1 base from V and 4 bases from J, with 17 bases between. The CDR3 spans 16 residues. Germline-derived CDR1 and CDR2 are SGHKS and YYEKEE (reference sequence). In DNA, the CDR3 is TGTGCCAGCAGCTTGTGGGCGGCCCAGGGTAGCACTGAAGCTTTCTTT. This translates into CASSLWAAQGSTEAFF.

This sequence joins TRBV2 and TRBJ1-5, with D maybe TRBD1 (6 bases). Germline CDR1 SNHLY, CDR2 FYNNEI. V lost 1 base, J lost 7 bases, and 17 bases lay in between. There are 16 residues in the CDR3. CDR3 region: CASSEVGGHLGQPQHF. In DNA, the CDR3 is TGTGCCAGCAGTGAAGTAGGGGGACATTTGGGACAGCCCCAGCATTTT.